Below, 17 T cell receptor beta chains from the same sample are listed, as sequenced in a study of T cell responses to AZD1222 COVID-19 vaccine. Sequenced by immunoSEQ multiplex PCR; TCRdb stores in-frame clones only, minus some. The repertoire holds approximately 150,000 clones, with more than 85% as singletons. This sample comprised peripheral blood, obtained 28 days after the second AZD1222 dose. The receptor source for this set is an adult who received the AZD1222 COVID-19 vaccine.

The chain joins TRBV18 to TRBJ1-1; D may be TRBD1 (6 bases). This CDR3 has 13 residues. V lost 4 bases and J lost 8, with 14 bases in between. In germline, CDR1 is KGHSH, CDR2 LQKENI. The CDR3 DNA reads as TGTGCCAGCTCACTCGGGGGCGGGAAGGAAGCTTTCTTT. As protein: CASSLGGGKEAFF.

The chain has TRBV7-9 and TRBJ1-1; D not resolved. Trimming shortened V by 2 bases and J by 0 bases, and 16 bases separated the two germline ends. Germline V lookup: CDR1 SEHNR, CDR2 FQNEAQ (reference sequence). CDR3 length: 17 amino acids. The CDR3 spells CASSLMRTTSLNTEAFF. The CDR3 nucleotides are TGTGCCAGCAGCTTAATGAGAACCACCAGCCTGAACACTGAAGCTTTCTTT.

The chain links TRBV27 to TRBJ1-1; tentatively, D is TRBD1 (6 bases). Germline assignment: CDR1 MNHEY and CDR2 SMNVEV (reference sequence). Trimming took off 3 bases at V and 4 bases at J, with 12 bases between the two ends. The CDR3 totals 14 residues. The CDR3: CASSFTGTLTEAFF. The CDR3 bases are TGTGCCAGCAGTTTTACAGGGACACTCACTGAAGCTTTCTTT.

The gene calls are TRBV6-5 and TRBJ2-1; 9 bases are shared with TRBD2. This CDR3 region has 14 residues. V shed 0 bases, J shed 10 bases, and the junction held 4 bases outside the gene matches. Germline CDR1 is MNHEY and CDR2 is SVGAGI. This CDR3 reads CASSYSVAGAEQFF. In DNA, the CDR3 is TGTGCCAGCAGTTACTCAGTAGCGGGAGCCGAGCAGTTCTTC.

J is TRBJ1-1 and V is TRBV19, with D perhaps TRBD1 (6 bases). The CDR3 runs 15 residues. The ends were cut back, 9 bases at V and 1 base at J, with 18 bases in the middle. Germline CDR1 is LNHDA and CDR2 is SQIVND (reference sequence). The CDR3 reads CARKHTRGKNTEAFF. The CDR3 DNA sequence: TGTGCCAGGAAGCATACCAGGGGTAAGAACACTGAAGCTTTCTTT. Complete variable domain (other parts from reference TRBV19 and TRBJ1-1): DGGITQSPKYLFRKEGQNVTLSCEQNLNHDAMYWYRQDPGQGLRLIYYSQIVNDFQKGDIAEGYSVSREKKESFPLTVTSAQKNPTAFYLCARKHTRGKNTEAFFGQGTRLTVV.

This chain joins TRBV5-1 and TRBJ2-1; D gene ambiguous. Germline V CDR1 and CDR2: SGHRS, YFSETQ. The CDR3 spans 12 residues. V was trimmed by 2 bases and J by 3 bases, leaving 3 bases between them. The CDR3 region has the DNA TGCGCCAGCAGCTTCAACTACAATGAGCAGTTCTTC. Amino acids: CASSFNYNEQFF.

This sequence joins TRBV21-1 and TRBJ2-2. TRBV21-1 corresponds to a pseudogene. This CDR3 has 13 residues. The CDR3 nucleotides are TGTGCCAGCAGCAAAGCGGGTCCCGGGGAGCTGTTTTTT. It codes for CASSKAGPGELFF.

This clone was counted once. The rearrangement joins TRBV6-4 to TRBJ2-2; the match to TRBD2 covers 15 bases. The CDR3 covers 16 residues. V gave up 5 bases and J gave up 6 bases; unmatched junction bases: 4. CDR1 and CDR2 from the germline V gene are MRHNA and SNTAGT. This CDR3 is CASSPGLAGGPGELFF. The CDR3, as DNA: TGTGCCAGCAGTCCCGGACTAGCGGGAGGGCCCGGGGAGCTGTTTTTT.

The genes are TRBV6-2 or TRBV6-3 and TRBJ2-3; 9 nucleotides agree with TRBD2. Trimming took 0 bases from V and 5 from J; bases not matched to a gene: 12. Looked up from germline, CDR1 is MNHEY and CDR2 is SVGEGT. CDR3 length: 18 amino acids. The CDR3 loop is CASSYSSVASGTIDTQYF. CDR3 DNA sequence: TGTGCCAGCAGTTACTCGAGTGTTGCTAGCGGGACGATAGATACGCAGTATTTT.

V gene TRBV24-1 combines with J gene TRBJ2-1, with D possibly matching TRBD2 (6 bases). Germline V CDR1 and CDR2: KGHDR, SFDVKD. The V and J ends lost 1 base and 5 bases respectively, with 11 bases between them. CDR3 length equals 15 residues. DNA for the CDR3: TGTGCCACCAGTGATTTCGGGGGAGCCGACAATGAGCAGTTCTTC. It translates to CATSDFGGADNEQFF.

The V and J genes are TRBV28 and TRBJ1-1; TRBD1 is a possible D gene (5 bases). The CDR3 sequence is 15 residues long. The V end lost 2 bases, the J end lost 2 bases, and 12 bases lay between the germline ends. Germline-derived CDR1 and CDR2 are MDHEN and SYDVKM. This CDR3 reads CASSLIRAPNTEAFF. Here the CDR3 DNA reads TGTGCCAGCAGTTTAATCAGGGCTCCTAACACTGAAGCTTTCTTT.

The J gene is TRBJ2-7, the V gene TRBV7-6, with TRBD1 matching over 8 bases. Germline CDR1 and CDR2: SGHVS and FNYEAQ. With V trimmed by 5 bases and J by 6 bases, 12 bases remained unmatched. CDR3 length: 15 amino acids. The chain's CDR3 is CASSTQPGQEIEQYF. CDR3 bases: TGTGCCAGCAGCACCCAACCGGGACAGGAAATCGAGCAGTACTTC.

CDR3 sequence: CASSPTGTADTQYF. The CDR3 DNA follows: TGTGCCAGCAGTCCGACAGGGACGGCAGATACGCAGTATTTT. This chain uses TRBV6-6 with TRBJ2-3; 7 nucleotides line up with TRBD1. V gave up 5 bases and J gave up 4 bases; unmatched junction bases: 6. Germline CDR1 and CDR2: MNHNY and SVGAGI (reference sequence). CDR3 length equals 14 residues.

The chain has TRBV9 and TRBJ1-2; D not resolved. Trimming took 3 bases from V and 5 from J, leaving 17 bases between them. Germline V lookup: CDR1 SGDLS, CDR2 YYNGEE. The CDR3 sequence is 15 residues long. CDR3: CASSANSNPAYGYTF. CDR3 bases: TGTGCCAGCAGCGCCAACTCGAACCCGGCTTATGGCTACACCTTC.

The chain couples TRBV7-9 to TRBJ2-7, with D unresolved. This CDR3 contains 19 residues. Per germline, CDR1 SEHNR and CDR2 FQNEAQ (reference sequence). The V end lost 1 base, the J end lost 1 base, and 23 bases lay between the germline ends. CDR3 DNA sequence: TGTGCCAGCAGCTTAGGGGCTCCTTTCTGGGTGGCGCAGTCCTACGAGCAGTACTTC. The encoded protein is CASSLGAPFWVAQSYEQYF.

The J gene is TRBJ2-1, the V gene TRBV9, with 10 bases matching TRBD2. The CDR3 sequence is 15 residues long. From germline, CDR1 is SGDLS and CDR2 YYNGEE. V was pared by 3 bases and J by 1 base, with 1 base of the junction left unmatched. The CDR3 protein is CASSEGLASYNEQFF. The CDR3, as DNA: TGTGCCAGCAGCGAGGGACTAGCGTCCTACAATGAGCAGTTCTTC.

This CDR3 reads CASTPGGVFSYEQYF. CDR3 DNA: TGTGCCAGCACCCCTGGAGGGGTGTTCTCCTACGAGCAGTACTTC. The chain recombines TRBV7-6 with TRBJ2-7, with TRBD2 as a possible D gene (6 bases). The CDR3 spans 15 residues. Germline CDR1 is SGHVS and CDR2 is FNYEAQ. V lost 7 bases and J 0 bases, leaving 16 bases between the germline ends.